This TCR beta chain originates from a study of blood T cell repertoires in COVID-19. About the study: Some COVID-19 samples were acute and others convalescent; all came from the United States, Italy and Spain.

Trimming at V came to 6 bases and at J to 5 bases, leaving 12 bases not matched to a gene. This CDR3 spans 16 amino acids. Original handling: It was from reference gene primer amplification that nucleated cell counts were estimated. Sequenced by immunoSEQ multiplex PCR; TCRdb stores in-frame clones only, minus some. The V and J calls and clone size are taken from that table; D and trimming were inferred from the DNA. The sample records roughly 300,000 clones, more than 75% being singletons. V usage is TRBV23-1 and J usage is TRBJ1-5; 8 bases fit TRBD1. TRBV23-1 is noted as an ORF with a role that remains uncertain. Specimen: PBMCs or T cells enriched from blood (not recorded which). The TCR was taken from a woman in her 40s with acute COVID-19. DNA for the CDR3: TGCGCCAGCAGCAGGGGGCGCGGGTCCGCCGATCAGCCCCAGCATTTT. Translating gives CASSRGRGSADQPQHF.